This T cell receptor (beta chain) emerged from a study of shared clonotypes between healthy human individuals. Splitting of each subset's genomic DNA was done evenly across several immunoSEQ plates. TCRdb keeps only in-frame clones here, not all; method: immunoSEQ multiplex PCR. The data contain approximately 700,000 clones, roughly 73% of them singletons. Germline V gene data show CDR1 as SGHNT and CDR2 as YENEEA. This CDR3 has 12 residues. V lost 5 bases and J lost 10; bases outside the gene matches: 5. The sequencing input was memory CD4+ T cells sorted from blood. Subset defined: CD45RA-negative fraction. The J gene is TRBJ1-1, the V gene TRBV11-3; 9 positions match TRBD1. The receptor comes from a woman aged 25-40 years in good health. The CDR3 DNA follows: TGTGCCAGCAGCCGGGACAGGGAACGAGCTTTCTTT. It encodes CASSRDRERAFF.